The 32 T cell receptor beta chains given below trace back to one sample, sequenced in a study. TCRdb reprocessed the RT-PCR reads via MiXCR and lists one record per CDR3 protein. Found here are hundreds of thousands of distinct CDR3 sequences, 12% to 15% of them singletons; the top ten hold 3.6%. Sequenced: memory CD4+ T cells from blood. All receptors derive from a female donor in good health, serving as a healthy control.

This clonotype was observed many times. J is TRBJ2-7 and V is TRBV5-5; D not resolved. Germline lookup yields CDR1 SGHKS and CDR2 YYEKEE (reference sequence). The CDR3 totals 12 residues. The V and J ends lost 0 bases and 2 bases respectively, with 3 bases between them. The CDR3: CASSLVTYEQYF. The CDR3 region has the DNA TGTGCCAGCAGCTTGGTCACCTACGAGCAGTACTTC.

This clonotype has a handful of counts. The rearrangement uses TRBV18 and TRBJ1-5; D is perhaps TRBD1 (5 bases). There are 15 residues in the CDR3. Germline lookup yields CDR1 KGHSH and CDR2 LQKENI. V was cut by 2 bases and J by 0 bases, with 8 bases left in between. The CDR3 DNA reads as TGTGCCAGCTCACCAACAGGTTTTAGCAATCAGCCCCAGCATTTT. This codes for CASSPTGFSNQPQHF. The complete variable domain, with remaining parts taken from reference TRBV18 and TRBJ1-5, reads NAGVMQNPRHLVRRRGQEARLRCSPMKGHSHVYWYRQLPEEGLKFMVYLQKENIIDESGMPKERFSAEFPKEGPSILRIQQVVRGDSAAYFCASSPTGFSNQPQHFGDGTRLSIL.

The chain recombines TRBV12-3 or TRBV12-4 with TRBJ1-1; TRBD1 matches 7 bases. The CDR3 contains 14 residues. With V trimmed by 4 bases and J by 5 bases, 7 bases remained unmatched. The DNA of the CDR3 is TGTGCCAGCAGTTCCGACAGGGCCCTAACTGAAGCTTTCTTT. Amino acid sequence: CASSSDRALTEAFF.

This clonotype was picked up a small number of times. The V call is TRBV20-1, the J call TRBJ2-5; 8 bases align to TRBD1. Germline V CDR1 and CDR2: DFQATT, SNEGSKA (reference sequence). The CDR3 has 15 amino acids. With V trimmed by 7 bases and J by 2 bases, 12 bases remained unmatched. The CDR3 loop is CSVEDRTGRQETQYF. DNA of the CDR3: TGCAGTGTTGAGGATCGGACAGGGCGACAAGAGACCCAGTACTTC.

The CDR3 reads CASSLRQGPNTGELFF. DNA of the CDR3: TGTGCCAGCAGTTTGAGACAGGGGCCCAACACCGGGGAGCTGTTTTTT. The chain recombines TRBV12-3 or TRBV12-4 with TRBJ2-2; TRBD1 agrees at 8 bases. Germline trimming cut 3 bases from V and 2 bases from J; bases unmatched to any gene: 5. This CDR3 is 16 amino acids long.

In its sample, this clonotype was seen a few times. The chain employs TRBV6-5 and TRBJ2-7; 8 bases map to TRBD1. The V gene end was trimmed by 4 bases and the J gene end by 2 bases; junction bases not matched to a gene: 13. The CDR3 consists of 17 residues. Germline lookup yields CDR1 MNHEY and CDR2 SVGAGI. CDR3 sequence (DNA): TGTGCCAGCAGTTTGTTCGCGGGTGGACAGGGAACCTACGAGCAGTACTTC. Residues: CASSLFAGGQGTYEQYF.

This clonotype was counted a few times. This chain links TRBV27 with TRBJ2-7, with D unclear. Trimming stripped 2 bases from V and 3 bases from J, with 8 bases between. CDR1 and CDR2 (germline): MNHEY, SMNVEV (reference sequence). The CDR3 length is 13 residues. CDR3 nucleotide sequence: TGTGCCAGCAGTTTAGGCCTTCACTACGAGCAGTACTTC. Residues: CASSLGLHYEQYF.

This clonotype occurred a few times. This chain uses TRBV4-3 with TRBJ2-7; the match to TRBD1 covers 8 bases. CDR1 and CDR2 from the germline V gene are LGHNA and YSLEER. CDR3 length: 17 amino acids. J gave up 2 bases and V 4 bases, and 13 bases lay outside the gene matches. For the CDR3, the DNA is TGCGCCAGCAGCCTCCGCGACGGACAGGGTATAGCCTACGAGCAGTACTTC. This translates into CASSLRDGQGIAYEQYF.

This clonotype was seen many times. The chain joins TRBV4-3 to TRBJ2-3; 8 positions match TRBD2. Trimming removed 4 bases from V and 3 bases from J; junction bases left unmatched: 12. This CDR3 comprises 17 residues. The germline gives CDR1 LGHNA, CDR2 YSLEER. CDR3: CASSPRPGLERTDTQYF. CDR3 DNA: TGCGCCAGCAGCCCGCGGCCGGGACTAGAAAGAACAGATACGCAGTATTTT.

This clonotype was found a few times. The chain couples TRBV20-1 to TRBJ1-4; D is perhaps TRBD1 (5 bases). Trimming took off 2 bases at V and 0 bases at J, with 10 bases between the two ends. This CDR3 has 15 amino acids. The germline CDR1 and CDR2 sequences are DFQATT and SNEGSKA (reference sequence). CDR3 in amino acids: CSARKGTTTNEKLFF. The CDR3 DNA is TGCAGTGCTAGAAAGGGGACCACAACTAATGAAAAACTGTTTTTT.

This clonotype was detected a few times. The rearrangement links TRBV4-1 to TRBJ1-3, with D possibly being TRBD1 (5 bases). The CDR3 totals 17 residues. The V gene lost 1 base and the J gene lost 0 bases, with 13 bases spanning the gap. Looked up from germline, CDR1 is MGHRA and CDR2 is YSYEKL. The CDR3 sequence is CASSQVPGGTSGNTIYF. The CDR3 region has the DNA TGCGCCAGCAGCCAAGTTCCTGGGGGAACCTCTGGAAACACCATATATTTT.

This clonotype was counted ten times or more. The genes are TRBV6-5 and TRBJ1-6; D is unresolved. Looked up from germline, CDR1 is MNHEY and CDR2 is SVGAGI. The length of the CDR3 is 15 residues. With 0 bases removed from V and 5 bases from J, the gap between germline ends came to 8 bases. The DNA of the CDR3 is TGTGCCAGCAGTTACTCCGGCCTAAATAATTCACCCCTCCACTTT. Translated: CASSYSGLNNSPLHF.

In its sample, this clonotype was seen a few times. The chain uses TRBV7-2 and TRBJ2-7; 7 positions match TRBD1. The germline V gene encodes CDR1 SGHTA and CDR2 FQGNSA. The V segment lost 7 bases and the J segment 3 bases; nucleotides outside the gene matches: 3. This CDR3 is 12 amino acids long. The CDR3 protein is CASNNRGYEQYF. The CDR3 DNA reads as TGTGCCAGCAACAACAGGGGCTACGAGCAGTACTTC.

V gene TRBV5-4 combines with J gene TRBJ2-3; D gene uncertain. This CDR3 comprises 14 residues. Per the germline V gene, CDR1 is SGHNT and CDR2 is YYREEE (reference sequence). V lost 2 bases and J lost 1, with 8 bases in between. This CDR3 is CASSLKQGTDTQYF. The CDR3 DNA follows: TGTGCCAGCAGCTTAAAACAAGGCACAGATACGCAGTATTTT.

Ten or more counts support this clonotype. This chain joins TRBV5-1 and TRBJ1-2, with D unclear. This CDR3 contains 14 residues. The germline CDR1 and CDR2 sequences are SGHRS and YFSETQ. The V and J ends lost 3 bases and 6 bases respectively, with 15 bases between them. The CDR3 loop is CASSSTWYGHGYTF. CDR3 nucleotide sequence: TGCGCCAGCAGCTCGACGTGGTATGGGCATGGCTACACCTTC.

This clonotype was seen only a few times. In nucleotides, the CDR3 is TGCAGCGCGGAAGTCCCAGGGAAGAACACCGGGGAGCTGTTTTTT. The encoded protein is CSAEVPGKNTGELFF. This chain joins TRBV29-1 and TRBJ2-2; a possible D gene is TRBD1 (5 bases). Trimming removed 7 bases from V and 1 base from J, with 16 bases in between. From germline, CDR1 is SQVTM and CDR2 ANQGSEA. The CDR3 is 15 residues long.

This clonotype appeared once. J is TRBJ2-1 and V is TRBV7-9; D gene uncertain. CDR1 SEHNR and CDR2 FQNEAQ come from the germline V gene (reference sequence). Trimming pared 5 bases from V and 4 bases from J, leaving 15 bases between. The CDR3 sequence is 15 residues long. CDR3 residues: CASSPKVIAYNEQFF. DNA for the CDR3: TGTGCCAGCAGCCCAAAGGTGATCGCTTACAATGAGCAGTTCTTC.

The sample holds a few counts of this clonotype. The V call is TRBV20-1, the J call TRBJ2-1; 9 nucleotides line up with TRBD2. The CDR3 loop spans 17 amino acids. The trim removed 5 bases at V and 4 bases at J, leaving 15 bases unmatched. Germline lookup yields CDR1 DFQATT and CDR2 SNEGSKA (reference sequence). This chain's CDR3 is CSAWTSALPGGYNEQFF. The CDR3 nucleotides read TGCAGTGCTTGGACTAGCGCCCTCCCAGGAGGGTACAATGAGCAGTTCTTC.

This clonotype was found many times. The chain combines TRBV5-1 with TRBJ2-7; 8 positions agree with TRBD1. CDR3 length: 16 residues. Trimming took 3 bases from V and 3 from J; bases not matched to a gene: 11. Germline values: CDR1 SGHRS, CDR2 YFSETQ. The DNA for the CDR3 is TGCGCCAGCAGCTCGGCAGGACAGGGAAGAGGCTACGAGCAGTACTTC. Translated, it gives CASSSAGQGRGYEQYF.

There are a few counts of this clonotype. The chain has TRBV12-3 or TRBV12-4 and TRBJ1-2, with 8 bases identical to TRBD1. V lost 3 bases, J lost 8 bases, and 5 bases stayed unmatched. The CDR3 covers 13 residues. In DNA form, the CDR3 reads TGTGCCAGCAGTTTCTCGGACAGGGAGGGCTACACCTTC. Its translation is CASSFSDREGYTF.

V is TRBV5-4 and J is TRBJ1-1, with 12 bases matching TRBD1. V was pared by 5 bases and J by 6 bases, with 5 bases of the junction left unmatched. In germline, CDR1 is SGHNT, CDR2 YYREEE (reference sequence). This CDR3 contains 14 residues. In DNA form, the CDR3 reads TGTGCCAGCAGGCGGGGACAGGGGGCCGCTGAAGCTTTCTTT. It translates to CASRRGQGAAEAFF.

This clonotype was seen a handful of times. The chain carries TRBV7-3 and TRBJ1-6; unclear D gene. V shed 1 base and J shed 10 bases, with 11 bases lying between them. The germline V gene has CDR1 SGHTA and CDR2 FQGTGA. The CDR3 has 14 amino acids. CDR3 DNA sequence: TGTGCCAGCAGCTTAAGATGGGAAGGGTCACCCCTCCACTTT. As protein: CASSLRWEGSPLHF.

The rearrangement links TRBV9 to TRBJ2-3; D ambiguous. The CDR3 spans 14 residues. The germline V and J ends were trimmed by 0 bases and 2 bases, with 7 bases remaining between them. Germline V CDR1 and CDR2: SGDLS, YYNGEE. CDR3 protein: CASSVVPSTDTQYF. The DNA for the CDR3 is TGTGCCAGCAGCGTAGTCCCGTCCACAGATACGCAGTATTTT.

This clonotype was observed many times. Relative to the germline gene, one junction end is altered; a read error may explain this. The chain recombines TRBV5-1 with TRBJ2-2; TRBD1 is a possible D gene (5 bases). Germline CDR1 is SGHRS and CDR2 is YFSETQ. This CDR3 spans 15 amino acids. CDR3 sequence: CASSLGADNTGELFF. DNA of the CDR3: TGTGCCAGCAGCCTAGGGGCAGATAACACCGGGGAGCTGTTTTTT.

The sample holds many counts of this clonotype. This chain links TRBV29-1 with TRBJ1-5; a weak D match, TRBD1 (5 bases). CDR3 length equals 13 residues. The germline CDR1 and CDR2 sequences are SQVTM and ANQGSEA. Trimming cost V 6 bases and J 4 bases, with 13 bases left between them. CDR3 loop: CSVAGTLNQPQHF. In nucleotides, the CDR3 is TGCAGCGTGGCCGGGACGCTTAATCAGCCCCAGCATTTT.

At least ten counts were recorded for this clonotype. The V gene is TRBV5-1, the J gene TRBJ1-1, with D possibly TRBD1 on 5 matching bases. Germline lookup yields CDR1 SGHRS and CDR2 YFSETQ. Between the trimmed V and J ends, which lost 4 bases and 3 bases, there was a span of 13 bases. The CDR3 sequence is 14 residues long. CDR3: CASSGQGWDTEAFF. The CDR3 DNA is TGCGCCAGCAGCGGCCAGGGCTGGGACACTGAAGCTTTCTTT.

This chain uses TRBV20-1 with TRBJ2-7, with TRBD2 identical over 10 bases. Unmatched junction bases numbered 7, after V lost 4 bases and J lost 4 bases. The CDR3 runs 14 residues. Germline CDR1 DFQATT, CDR2 SNEGSKA (reference sequence). CDR3 region: CSAKASGSFYEQYF. The CDR3 bases are TGCAGTGCTAAGGCTAGCGGGAGTTTTTACGAGCAGTACTTC.

Only a few counts were recorded for this clonotype. The V gene is TRBV7-6, the J gene TRBJ2-7; TRBD1 aligns across 9 bases. The CDR3 loop spans 16 amino acids. The germline V gene encodes CDR1 SGHVS and CDR2 FNYEAQ. Trimming removed 0 bases from V and 3 bases from J; junction bases left unmatched: 6. The CDR3 DNA reads TGTGCCAGCAGCTTAGCGGTGGTGACAGGGGGCTACGAGCAGTACTTC. Protein: CASSLAVVTGGYEQYF.

This clonotype was detected many times. The J gene is TRBJ1-5, the V gene TRBV15, with 7 bases fitting TRBD1. V dropped 4 bases and J dropped 5; count of bases not matched to a gene: 2. The CDR3 runs 13 residues. Germline V gives CDR1 LNHNV, CDR2 YYDKDF (reference sequence). CDR3 DNA: TGTGCCACCAGCATCGGACAGGATCAGCCCCAGCATTTT. Encoded protein: CATSIGQDQPQHF.

The chain has TRBV27 and TRBJ2-7; the D gene is possibly TRBD2 (5 bases). CDR1 and CDR2 from the germline V gene are MNHEY and SMNVEV (reference sequence). The V gene lost 6 bases and the J gene lost 0 bases, with 15 bases spanning the gap. This CDR3 has 15 residues. CDR3 protein: CASRPMGGRSYEQYF. In DNA, the CDR3 is TGTGCCAGCAGACCGATGGGCGGGCGCTCCTACGAGCAGTACTTC.

The CDR3 sequence is CASSLLAGETGEQYF. The CDR3 DNA reads TGTGCCAGCAGCCTACTAGCGGGAGAGACGGGAGAGCAGTACTTC. The V and J genes are TRBV2 and TRBJ2-7, with 11 bases lining up with TRBD2. In germline, CDR1 is SNHLY, CDR2 FYNNEI. With V trimmed by 6 bases and J by 7 bases, 11 bases remained unmatched. The CDR3 consists of 15 residues.

The table lists this clonotype with a few counts. CDR3 DNA: TGTGCCACCAGCTACAGAGAAAAAGAGACCCAGTACTTC. Protein: CATSYREKETQYF. The chain couples TRBV24-1 to TRBJ2-5, with no clear D. Germline V gene sequence: CDR1 KGHDR, CDR2 SFDVKD. The ends were cut back, 7 bases at V and 3 bases at J, with 11 bases in the middle. The CDR3 is 13 residues long.